In this sample, the clone carrying this T cell receptor beta chain turned up a few times. Antigen unknown. Mismatch with germline at one junction end may stem from a read error. This sample is part of a study of response to subunit inactivated influenza vaccine. Study outcomes and limitations: Authors suggested that a seasonal influenza vaccination recruits few new T cells each time.

Germline V lookup: CDR1 MDHEN, CDR2 SYDVKM. The CDR3 is made up of 13 amino acids. One entry per CDR3 protein results from TCRdb running MiXCR on the RT-PCR reads. The sample holds more than 150,000 distinct CDR3 sequences, roughly 8.7% seen once. Sequencing was performed on non-naive T cells sorted from PBMCs, taken on the day of vaccination. The sequence came from a man in his forties or fifties who received an inactivated influenza vaccine. This chain connects TRBV28 to TRBJ1-2; TRBD1 agrees at 9 bases. The CDR3 DNA reads TGTGCCAGCAGCCTTACCGGGACAGGGAGGGATAGCTTC. The encoded protein is CASSLTGTGRDSF.